Below, 5 T cell receptor beta chains from the same sample are listed, as sequenced in a study of vaccination effects on CD4 cells after COVID-19. ViraFEST expansion of antigen-specific CD4+ T cells with viral peptide pools preceded sequencing. Having been cultured for around ten days, the cells underwent CD4+ T cell isolation. People in the vaccine group had not been infected with SARS-CoV-2 before, and their nucleocapsid antibodies were negative. Sequencing was performed with immunoSEQ multiplex PCR; in TCRdb, only in-frame clones are kept and a portion is missing. The table has about 68,000 clones, approximately 80% seen once. No antigen has been assigned to these receptors. The sample in question was CD4+ T cells from PBMCs cultured with SARS-CoV-2 spike peptides, obtained before COVID-19 vaccination. The receptors shown here come from a human donor who received a COVID-19 vaccine.

The chain recombines TRBV30 with TRBJ1-6; D unclear. The CDR3 totals 14 residues. Trimming left V 8 bases short and J 6 bases short, with 17 bases between. CDR1 is GTSNPN, CDR2 SVGIG, per germline (reference sequence). The DNA for the CDR3 is TGTGCCCTTACCTCGAAGGGATTTAATTCACCCCTCCACTTT. Its protein product is CALTSKGFNSPLHF.

The CDR3 DNA is TGCGCCAGCAGCGTCGCGCTAGGTGGTGAGCAGTTCTTC. Translation: CASSVALGGEQFF. The J gene is TRBJ2-1, the V gene TRBV5-1; D not resolved. CDR1 SGHRS and CDR2 YFSETQ come from the germline V gene. CDR3 length: 13 amino acids. V was trimmed by 4 bases and J by 9 bases, leaving 14 bases between them.

This rearrangement joins TRBV2 to TRBJ2-3; D call uncertain. Deletions cut 2 bases from V and 1 base from J, with 10 bases between. The CDR3 contains 15 residues. The germline gives CDR1 SNHLY, CDR2 FYNNEI. The CDR3 DNA reads as TGTGCCAGCAGTGAAACGGTCACCCGCACAGATACGCAGTATTTT. Amino acids: CASSETVTRTDTQYF.

The chain employs TRBV5-8 and TRBJ2-6; D not certain. The CDR3 has 14 amino acids. Trimming stripped 2 bases from V and 3 bases from J, with 6 bases between. Germline V lookup: CDR1 SGHTS, CDR2 YDEGEE. DNA of the CDR3: TGTGCCAGCAGCTTCTGGGATGGGGCCAACGTCCTGACTTTC. Translating gives CASSFWDGANVLTF.

The J gene is TRBJ1-1, the V gene TRBV18; D gene unclear. V was pared by 3 bases and J by 5 bases, with 10 bases between. The germline gives CDR1 KGHSH, CDR2 LQKENI. This CDR3 contains 13 residues. The CDR3 loop reads CASSPGFETEAFF. Written as DNA, the CDR3 is TGTGCCAGCTCACCGGGGTTTGAAACTGAAGCTTTCTTT.